These 20 T cell receptor beta chains came from one sample sequenced in a study of human T cells and chemical hapten exposure. Time point of the sample: healthy volunteer bleed at 2 weeks. Total RNA was isolated from unfractionated whole blood. TCRdb itself ran the RACE reads through MiXCR, one entry per CDR3 protein. There are roughly 120,000 distinct CDR3 sequences in the sample; approximately 9.5% occur only once, and about 2% lies in the top ten. The sequencing sample was made of whole blood. The receptor set was obtained from a male donor in good health. Some clones in this sample may be carry-over from other donors' samples.

Only a few counts were recorded for this clonotype. The chain recombines TRBV20-1 with TRBJ1-4; D unresolved. V was trimmed by 4 bases and J by 4 bases, leaving 13 bases between them. The CDR3 is 14 amino acids. Germline V gene lookup returns CDR1 DFQATT and CDR2 SNEGSKA (reference sequence). DNA for the CDR3: TGCAGTGCTAATGAGGGTTACCTTAATGAAAAACTGTTTTTT. Protein sequence: CSANEGYLNEKLFF.

This clonotype was seen more than once but under ten times. The rearrangement uses TRBV7-2 and TRBJ2-5; the D gene is possibly TRBD2 (6 bases). V dropped 5 bases and J dropped 2 bases, with 9 bases sitting between them. CDR1 and CDR2 (germline): SGHTA, FQGNSA. The CDR3 has 13 amino acids. The CDR3 DNA is TGTGCCAGCAGCGGGGAGGCGCAAGAGACCCAGTACTTC. This codes for CASSGEAQETQYF.

The CDR3, as DNA: TGTGCCAGCACCCAGGCAAAAGGCGAGCAGTACTTC. Encoded protein: CASTQAKGEQYF. The chain uses TRBV7-2 and TRBJ2-7; unclear D gene. This CDR3 spans 12 amino acids. From germline, CDR1 is SGHTA and CDR2 FQGNSA. The germline V and J ends were trimmed by 7 bases and 6 bases, with 13 bases remaining between them.

The genes are TRBV9 and TRBJ2-3, with 10 bases identical to TRBD2. Germline CDR1 SGDLS, CDR2 YYNGEE. After removal of 0 bases from V and 2 bases from J, the junction contained 9 bases not matched to a gene. This CDR3 has 18 amino acids. CDR3 residues: CASSVGLAGPFVTDTQYF. Here the CDR3 DNA reads TGTGCCAGCAGCGTAGGACTAGCGGGTCCATTTGTCACAGATACGCAGTATTTT.

This clonotype has just a few counts. The chain employs TRBV6-2 or TRBV6-3 and TRBJ2-2, with 7 bases that match TRBD2. This CDR3 has 13 residues. V lost 2 bases and J lost 6; bases outside the gene matches: 0. From germline, CDR1 is MNHEY and CDR2 SVGEGT. This chain's CDR3 is CASSYGLAGELFF. CDR3 nucleotides: TGTGCCAGCAGTTACGGACTAGCCGGGGAGCTGTTTTTT.

V usage is TRBV6-2 or TRBV6-3 and J usage is TRBJ2-4; no firm D call. Trimming pared 2 bases from V and 0 bases from J, leaving 8 bases between. The CDR3 has 15 amino acids. Germline-derived CDR1 and CDR2 are MNHEY and SVGEGT. CDR3 in amino acids: CASSYSAVAKNIQYF. The CDR3 DNA reads TGTGCCAGCAGTTACAGTGCGGTAGCCAAAAACATTCAGTACTTC.

About this clonotype itself: A much larger clone sits a single nucleotide away, making a read error possible. The genes are TRBV19 and TRBJ2-5; perhaps TRBD1 as D (6 bases). The CDR3 has 18 residues. Germline CDR1 and CDR2: LNHDA and SQIVND (reference sequence). CDR3 sequence: CTSSIIVGLGTPQETQYF. The CDR3 bases are TGTACCAGTAGTATCATCGTGGGTTTGGGGACACCTCAAGAGACCCAGTACTTC.

The rearrangement links TRBV5-1 to TRBJ1-1; unclear D gene. The CDR3 runs to 16 residues. Trimming left V 3 bases short and J 1 base short, with 16 bases between. CDR1 is SGHRS and CDR2 is YFSETQ in the germline V gene. CDR3 protein: CASSWQTGRPNTEAFF. CDR3 nucleotides: TGCGCCAGCAGCTGGCAAACTGGACGGCCGAACACTGAAGCTTTCTTT.

At least ten counts were recorded for this clonotype. The chain has TRBV2 and TRBJ2-7, with TRBD2 matching 9 bases. Looked up from germline, CDR1 is SNHLY and CDR2 is FYNNEI. V lost 2 bases, J lost 4 bases, and 3 bases stayed unmatched. The CDR3 consists of 14 residues. CDR3 coding DNA: TGTGCCAGCAGTGAAAGGCTAGCGGGGTACGAGCAGTACTTC. This encodes CASSERLAGYEQYF.

The chain joins TRBV12-3 or TRBV12-4 to TRBJ2-7, with D possibly being TRBD1 (6 bases). The length of the CDR3 is 16 residues. Deletions cut 7 bases from V and 4 bases from J, with 23 bases between. The DNA for the CDR3 is TGTGCCAGCACCATGATGCTAGGGGGTTTCGGATACGAGCAGTACTTC. It specifies CASTMMLGGFGYEQYF.

This sequence joins TRBV25-1 and TRBJ1-1; D is undetermined. Germline CDR1 and CDR2: MGHDK and SYGVNS. V was cut by 7 bases and J by 10 bases, with 13 bases left in between. CDR3 length: 11 amino acids. CDR3 coding DNA: TGTGCCAGCATGGAACACATCTTAGCTTTCTTT. It encodes CASMEHILAFF. The full variable domain, in which reference TRBV25-1 and TRBJ1-1 provide the parts outside the CDR3, is EADIYQTPRYLVIGTGKKITLECSQTMGHDKMYWYQQDPGMELHLIHYSYGVNSTEKGDLSSESTVSRIRTEHFPLTLESARPSHTSQYLCASMEHILAFFGQGTRLTVV.

V is TRBV15 and J is TRBJ2-4; 7 positions agree with TRBD1. Germline V gives CDR1 LNHNV, CDR2 YYDKDF (reference sequence). The CDR3 consists of 15 residues. V gave up 3 bases and J gave up 1 base; unmatched junction bases: 3. The CDR3 DNA reads as TGTGCCACCAGCAGGGCAGGGGGTGCCAAAAACATTCAGTACTTC. It codes for CATSRAGGAKNIQYF.

J is TRBJ1-6 and V is TRBV3-1; TRBD1 matches 9 bases. CDR1 and CDR2 (germline): LGHDT, YNNKEL (reference sequence). The V segment lost 8 bases and the J segment 10 bases; nucleotides outside the gene matches: 6. The CDR3 is 13 amino acids. The DNA of the CDR3 is TGTGCCAGCCGGACAGGGGCTGGGTCACCCCTCCACTTT. Translating gives CASRTGAGSPLHF. The variable domain in full, completed from reference TRBV3-1 and TRBJ1-6, reads DTAVSQTPKYLVTQMGNDKSIKCEQNLGHDTMYWYKQDSKKFLKIMFSYNNKELIINETVPNRFSPKSPDKAHLNLHINSLELGDSAVYFCASRTGAGSPLHFGNGTRLTVT.

The chain couples TRBV7-9 to TRBJ2-1; possibly TRBD1 or TRBD2 for D (5 bases each). Germline V lookup: CDR1 SEHNR, CDR2 FQNEAQ (reference sequence). Trimming pared 5 bases from V and 1 base from J, leaving 9 bases between. This CDR3 comprises 14 residues. The CDR3 nucleotides are TGTGCCAGCAGCGGGACGCCTTCCTACAATGAGCAGTTCTTC. Its translation: CASSGTPSYNEQFF.

This clonotype turned up a few times. The chain links TRBV6-6 to TRBJ2-7; D gene ambiguous. Germline loops: CDR1 MNHNY, CDR2 SVGAGI (reference sequence). CDR3 length: 12 residues. Between the trimmed V and J ends, which lost 3 bases and 3 bases, there was a span of 6 bases. The CDR3 spells CASSYNYYEQYF. DNA of the CDR3: TGTGCCAGCAGTTATAACTACTACGAGCAGTACTTC.

This chain joins TRBV20-1 and TRBJ1-1, with D unresolved. Germline CDR1 is DFQATT and CDR2 is SNEGSKA (reference sequence). V lost 0 bases and J lost 1, with 6 bases in between. The CDR3 length is 13 residues. The CDR3 sequence is CSARERSNTEAFF. CDR3 DNA: TGCAGTGCTAGAGAGAGGTCGAACACTGAAGCTTTCTTT.

This clonotype was seen ten or more times. V is TRBV19 and J is TRBJ2-3, with 8 bases aligning to TRBD2. Germline V lookup: CDR1 LNHDA, CDR2 SQIVND (reference sequence). The CDR3 has 16 amino acids. V lost 5 bases, J lost 3 bases, and 10 bases stayed unmatched. CDR3 region: CASSPQLAEGTDTQYF. In DNA form, the CDR3 reads TGTGCCAGTAGTCCCCAACTAGCGGAGGGAACAGATACGCAGTATTTT.

V gene TRBV7-2 combines with J gene TRBJ2-3; tentative D call: TRBD2 (6 bases). Germline CDR1 and CDR2: SGHTA and FQGNSA. The V end lost 3 bases, the J end lost 4 bases, and 8 bases lay between the germline ends. The CDR3 is 13 residues long. This chain's CDR3 is CASSFRDSDTQYF. CDR3 coding DNA: TGTGCCAGCAGCTTTCGGGACTCAGATACGCAGTATTTT. The full variable domain, completed using reference TRBV7-2 and TRBJ2-3, is GAGVSQSPSNKVTEKGKDVELRCDPISGHTALYWYRQSLGQGLEFLIYFQGNSAPDKSGLPSDRFSAERTGGSVSTLTIQRTQQEDSAVYLCASSFRDSDTQYFGPGTRLTVL.

This clonotype turned up a few times. The genes are TRBV7-2 and TRBJ2-7; possible D gene TRBD1, 6 bases. The V gene's germline CDR1 is SGHTA and CDR2 FQGNSA. The CDR3 is 14 amino acids. Between the trimmed V and J ends, which lost 4 bases and 5 bases, there was a span of 15 bases. CDR3 residues: CASSSKQGGDEQYF. CDR3 DNA: TGTGCCAGCAGCTCAAAACAGGGTGGGGACGAGCAGTACTTC.

V usage is TRBV21-1 and J usage is TRBJ2-1. TRBV21-1 is deemed a pseudogene. The CDR3 totals 14 residues. CDR3 region: CASSKGGPTNEQFF. DNA of the CDR3: TGTGCCAGCAGCAAAGGCGGACCGACTAATGAGCAGTTCTTC.